The present entry profiles one T cell receptor beta chain with its context. These data belong to a study of blood T cell repertoires in COVID-19. The V gene lost 0 bases and the J gene lost 0 bases, with 10 bases spanning the gap. The CDR3 runs to 15 residues. Germline lookup yields CDR1 SGHRS and CDR2 YFSETQ. Original processing notes: For nucleated cells, counts were estimated from reference gene primer amplification. The repertoire was sequenced with immunoSEQ multiplex PCR; TCRdb's copy has only in-frame clones and lacks some. Clone size and V and J calls were adopted from that table, with D and trimming inferred from the DNA. Of approximately 200,000 clones in the sample, 65% to 90% were seen once.

This chain uses TRBV5-1 with TRBJ2-7, with D possibly matching TRBD2 (6 bases). Sequenced: PBMCs or T cells enriched from blood (not recorded which). This TCR came from a young woman who had been exposed to COVID-19. In DNA, the CDR3 is TGCGCCAGCAGCTTGGACCTAGCGTTCTCCTACGAGCAGTACTTC. Translation: CASSLDLAFSYEQYF.